This T cell receptor (beta chain) was recorded in a study of radiotherapy plus CTLA-4 blockade in lung cancer. Study findings and constraints: The best predictor of response was reported to be early blood T cell clone dynamics, with interferon-beta.

V lost 5 bases and J 2 bases, leaving 12 bases between the germline ends. There are 14 residues in the CDR3. Germline V gives CDR1 SNHLY, CDR2 FYNNEI. This clone occurred once. Antigen specificity is unknown. Libraries were prepared by immunoSEQ multiplex PCR; TCRdb keeps only in-frame clonotypes and omits some of them. Of some 80,000 clones in the sample, around 76% were seen once. This receptor was taken from a human donor with non-small cell lung cancer whose response to radiotherapy plus ipilimumab could not be evaluated. Some clones in this sample may be carry-over from other donors' samples. This specimen was peripheral blood, taken from a patient treated with radiotherapy plus ipilimumab. The chain carries TRBV2 and TRBJ1-2, with D unclear. The CDR3 here is CASSPPLRNYGYTF. The CDR3 bases are TGTGCCAGCAGTCCTCCGCTGAGGAACTATGGCTACACCTTC. Full variable domain (rest looked up from reference TRBV2 and TRBJ1-2): EPEVTQTPSHQVTQMGQEVILRCVPISNHLYFYWYRQILGQKVEFLVSFYNNEISEKSEIFDDQFSVERPDGSNFTLKIRSTKLEDSAMYFCASSPPLRNYGYTFGSGTRLTVV.